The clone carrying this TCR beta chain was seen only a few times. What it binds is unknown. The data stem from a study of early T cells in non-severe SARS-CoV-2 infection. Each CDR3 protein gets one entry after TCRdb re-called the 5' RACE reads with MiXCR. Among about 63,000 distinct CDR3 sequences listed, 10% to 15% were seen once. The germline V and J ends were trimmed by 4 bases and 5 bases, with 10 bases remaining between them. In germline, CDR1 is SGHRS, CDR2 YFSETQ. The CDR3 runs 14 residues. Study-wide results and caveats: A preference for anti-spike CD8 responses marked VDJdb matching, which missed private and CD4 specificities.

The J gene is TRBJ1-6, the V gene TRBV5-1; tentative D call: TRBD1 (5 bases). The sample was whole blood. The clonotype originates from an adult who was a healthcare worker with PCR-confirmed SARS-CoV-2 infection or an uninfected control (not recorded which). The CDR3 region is CASSPGSHNSPLHF. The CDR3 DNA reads TGCGCCAGCAGCCCAGGGTCCCATAATTCACCCCTCCACTTT.